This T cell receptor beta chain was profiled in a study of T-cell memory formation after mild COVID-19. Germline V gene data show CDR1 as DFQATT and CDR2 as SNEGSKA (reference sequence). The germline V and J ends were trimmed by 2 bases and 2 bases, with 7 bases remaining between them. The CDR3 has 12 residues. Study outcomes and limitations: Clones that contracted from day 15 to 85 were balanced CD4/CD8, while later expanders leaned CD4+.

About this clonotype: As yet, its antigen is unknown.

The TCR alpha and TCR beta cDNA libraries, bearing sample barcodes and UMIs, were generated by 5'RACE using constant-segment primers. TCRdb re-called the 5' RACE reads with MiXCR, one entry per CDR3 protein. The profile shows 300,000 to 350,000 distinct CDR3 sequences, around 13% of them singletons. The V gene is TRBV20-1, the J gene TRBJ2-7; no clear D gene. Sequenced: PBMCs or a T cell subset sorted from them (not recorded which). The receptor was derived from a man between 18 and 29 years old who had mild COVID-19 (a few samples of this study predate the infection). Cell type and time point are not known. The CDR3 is CSARNGAYEQYV. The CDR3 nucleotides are TGCAGTGCTAGAAACGGAGCCTACGAGCAGTACGTC.